The T cell receptor beta chain described here comes from a study of spatial heterogeneity in lung cancer. Study summary: Fewer alpha-chain than beta-chain sequences were consistently detected. TCR and UMI combinations that were unique each appeared, on average, more than ten times in raw reads.

Time point: sample taken at primary tumor resection. Whole RNA was taken from tumor, nontumor lung or frozen PBMC; it was then sequenced unsorted. This clonotype was seen more than once but under ten times. V shed 0 bases and J shed 4 bases, with 10 bases lying between them. The CDR3 loop spans 15 amino acids. The germline CDR1 and CDR2 sequences are LGHNA and YSLEER. TCR cDNA molecules were tagged individually, and each one carried a unique molecular identifier. In TCRdb, the 5' RACE reads were re-called with MiXCR into one record per CDR3 protein. This repertoire shows tens of thousands of distinct CDR3 sequences, about 7.2% found once; its top ten account for 29%.

The sequenced sample was PBMCs, obtained at surgery. This receptor was identified in a female donor with early-stage non-small cell lung cancer. The chain links TRBV4-3 to TRBJ1-5, with a weak D call TRBD1 (6 bases). CDR3 protein: CASSQDVQGNQPQHF. The DNA of the CDR3 is TGCGCCAGCAGCCAAGATGTACAGGGAAATCAGCCCCAGCATTTT.